This T cell receptor (beta chain) stems from a study of T-cell reconstitution after alpha-beta-depleted transplantation in children. V was clipped by 2 bases and J by 7 bases, with 15 bases between them. This CDR3 is built from 16 residues. Germline loops: CDR1 MNHEY, CDR2 SVGAGI. Molecular barcoding with unique molecular identifiers was used for the TCRbeta library. TCRdb passed the PCR reads through MiXCR, listing each CDR3 protein once. The sample lists 170,000 or so distinct CDR3 sequences, 6% to 7% occurring once. This clonotype was seen ten or more times. The source was PBMCs from the stem cell graft donor, collected from the stem cell graft. V usage is TRBV6-5 and J usage is TRBJ1-6; weak D call: TRBD1 (6 bases). The source of this sequence is a human donor who donated a stem cell graft to a child with Wiskott-Aldrich syndrome. The CDR3 spells CASSYPQGRENSPLHF. DNA for the CDR3: TGTGCCAGCAGTTACCCACAGGGTCGCGAGAATTCACCCCTCCACTTT.